This passage covers 3 T cell receptor beta chains from one sample sequenced in a study of identical twins. TCRdb ran MiXCR on the 5' RACE reads and lists one entry per CDR3 protein. The repertoire holds some 660,000 distinct CDR3 sequences, about 9.4% seen once, with 0.98% in the top ten. These data also formed part of another study, on yellow fever vaccine responses in identical twins.

Source material: PBMCs. The receptors stem from a woman in her late teens or twenties in good health.

This clonotype was seen repeatedly, ten times or more. The chain is built from TRBV3-1 and TRBJ1-1; TRBD1 agrees at 7 bases. Germline CDR1 LGHDT, CDR2 YNNKEL (reference sequence). The CDR3 has 15 amino acids. Unmatched junction bases numbered 10, after V lost 2 bases and J lost 7 bases. The DNA for the CDR3 is TGTGCCAGCAGCCAACCCCAGGGGGGGCTTATTGAAGCTTTCTTT. Its protein product is CASSQPQGGLIEAFF.

This chain links TRBV9 with TRBJ2-1; 8 nucleotides line up with TRBD2. The ends lost 0 bases at V and 5 bases at J; junction bases unmatched: 13. This CDR3 comprises 18 residues. Germline V lookup: CDR1 SGDLS, CDR2 YYNGEE. CDR3 protein: CASSVAPSGGGRNNEQFF. The CDR3 DNA is TGTGCCAGCAGCGTAGCTCCCTCCGGCGGGGGGCGTAACAATGAGCAGTTCTTC. Full variable domain (missing parts from reference TRBV9 and TRBJ2-1): DSGVTQTPKHLITATGQRVTLRCSPRSGDLSVYWYQQSLDQGLQFLIQYYNGEERAKGNILERFSAQQFPDLHSELNLSSLELGDSALYFCASSVAPSGGGRNNEQFFGPGTRLTVL.

This clonotype was seen more than once but under ten times. V gene TRBV6-2 or TRBV6-3 combines with J gene TRBJ2-7; TRBD2 agrees at 8 bases. This CDR3 region has 13 residues. The germline gives CDR1 MNHEY, CDR2 SVGEGT. V shed 8 bases, J shed 3 bases, and the junction held 6 bases outside the gene matches. CDR3: CASDQAGDYEQYF. The CDR3 nucleotides are TGTGCCAGCGATCAAGCGGGAGACTACGAGCAGTACTTC.